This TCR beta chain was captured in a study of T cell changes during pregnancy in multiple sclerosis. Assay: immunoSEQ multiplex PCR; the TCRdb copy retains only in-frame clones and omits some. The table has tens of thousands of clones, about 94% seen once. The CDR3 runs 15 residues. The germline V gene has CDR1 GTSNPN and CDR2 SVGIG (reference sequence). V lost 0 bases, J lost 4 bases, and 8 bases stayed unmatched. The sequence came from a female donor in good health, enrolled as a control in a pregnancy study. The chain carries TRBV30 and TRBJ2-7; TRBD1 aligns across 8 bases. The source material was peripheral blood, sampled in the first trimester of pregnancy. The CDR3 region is CAWSVVSRGLYEQYF. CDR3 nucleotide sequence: TGTGCCTGGAGTGTAGTGTCCAGGGGGCTTTACGAGCAGTACTTC.